The 16 T cell receptor beta chains given below trace back to one sample, sequenced in a study of beta chain features in type 1 diabetes. What was sequenced were expressed TCRB transcripts, since all of the isolated RNA had been reverse transcribed. Repertoires were generated with immunoSEQ multiplex PCR, while TCRdb's copy carries only in-frame clones and drops some. This repertoire shows around 160,000 clones, about 44% found once; its top ten account for around 0.43%. The sample was Tregs from blood. The source is a man between 18 and 29 years old in good health.

CDR3 bases: TGTGCCAGCAGCTGGGACAGGGATAATTCACCCCTCCACTTT. Translating gives CASSWDRDNSPLHF. The rearrangement uses TRBV7-2 and TRBJ1-6; 9 bases align to TRBD1. Per the germline V gene, CDR1 is SGHTA and CDR2 is FQGNSA. With V trimmed by 4 bases and J by 5 bases, 0 bases remained unmatched. The length of the CDR3 is 14 residues.

This rearrangement joins TRBV19 to TRBJ2-1, with 11 bases aligning to TRBD1. The V segment lost 8 bases and the J segment 4 bases; nucleotides outside the gene matches: 4. CDR3 length: 14 amino acids. The germline gives CDR1 LNHDA, CDR2 SQIVND (reference sequence). CDR3 region: CASSGQGEYNEQFF. For the CDR3, the DNA is TGTGCCAGTTCGGGACAGGGGGAATACAATGAGCAGTTCTTC.

The chain is built from TRBV29-1 and TRBJ1-1; a weak D match, TRBD1 (5 bases). Trimming stripped 6 bases from V and 0 bases from J, with 11 bases between. CDR3 size: 13 residues. Germline-derived CDR1 and CDR2 are SQVTM and ANQGSEA. CDR3 amino acids: CSVMTVMNTEAFF. Here the CDR3 DNA reads TGCAGCGTGATGACAGTCATGAACACTGAAGCTTTCTTT.

The chain employs TRBV19 and TRBJ2-3; TRBD1 matches at 8 bases. The J segment lost 3 bases and the V segment lost 3 bases, leaving 5 bases of the junction unmatched. The CDR3 length is 15 residues. In germline, CDR1 is LNHDA, CDR2 SQIVND (reference sequence). This CDR3 is CASSIGTGRTDTQYF. DNA of the CDR3: TGTGCCAGTAGTATCGGGACAGGCCGAACAGATACGCAGTATTTT.

The rearrangement links TRBV4-2 to TRBJ1-4; 7 bases fit TRBD1. Trimming cost V 5 bases and J 5 bases; bases outside gene matches: 11. The CDR3 spans 16 residues. From germline, CDR1 is LGHNA and CDR2 YNFKEQ. The CDR3 nucleotides are TGTGCCAGCAGCGCTTACAGGGGAAGGCCCAATGAAAAACTGTTTTTT. The encoded protein is CASSAYRGRPNEKLFF.

V gene TRBV9 combines with J gene TRBJ2-3; 8 nucleotides agree with TRBD2. This CDR3 is 15 amino acids long. Germline CDR1 reads SGDLS; CDR2 reads YYNGEE. With 6 bases clipped from V and 3 bases from J, the junction kept 9 bases outside the gene matches. CDR3 in amino acids: CASTLSGDSTDTQYF. The CDR3 DNA reads TGTGCCAGCACCCTTAGCGGGGATTCGACAGATACGCAGTATTTT.

The chain combines TRBV18 with TRBJ1-5, with 8 bases that match TRBD1. The CDR3 runs 13 residues. V lost 5 bases, J lost 5 bases, and 2 bases stayed unmatched. From germline, CDR1 is KGHSH and CDR2 LQKENI. The CDR3 region has the DNA TGTGCCAGCTCAGACAGGGGTGATCAGCCCCAGCATTTT. It translates to CASSDRGDQPQHF.

The rearrangement links TRBV18 to TRBJ2-2; possible D gene TRBD2, 5 bases. Germline V gene data show CDR1 as KGHSH and CDR2 as LQKENI. Trimming pared 6 bases from V and 5 bases from J, leaving 16 bases between. The CDR3 has 15 residues. CDR3 in amino acids: CASSTGLPGTGELFF. For the CDR3, the DNA is TGTGCCAGCTCTACCGGACTCCCGGGGACCGGGGAGCTGTTTTTT.

V gene TRBV30 combines with J gene TRBJ2-7, with 9 bases fitting TRBD1. J lost 1 base, V lost 3 bases, and 1 base had no gene match. The CDR3 extends over 13 amino acids. Looked up from germline, CDR1 is GTSNPN and CDR2 is SVGIG (reference sequence). As DNA, the CDR3 is TGTGCCTGGAGACAGGGGGCTTCCTACGAGCAGTACTTC. Amino acids: CAWRQGASYEQYF.

The chain is built from TRBV5-1 and TRBJ1-2; 7 nucleotides match TRBD1. The CDR3 is made up of 15 amino acids. The germline V gene encodes CDR1 SGHRS and CDR2 YFSETQ. Unmatched junction bases numbered 7, after V lost 4 bases and J lost 1 base. The CDR3 loop is CASSPGDRDNYGYTF. CDR3 nucleotide sequence: TGCGCCAGCAGCCCCGGAGACAGGGATAACTATGGCTACACCTTC.

This rearrangement joins TRBV7-2 to TRBJ2-1, with D possibly TRBD1 on 5 matching bases. The germline V gene encodes CDR1 SGHTA and CDR2 FQGNSA. This CDR3 is 15 amino acids long. With 2 bases removed from V and 5 bases from J, the gap between germline ends came to 13 bases. The CDR3: CASSLSGSLHNEQFF. Written as DNA, the CDR3 is TGTGCCAGCAGCTTATCAGGGTCTCTCCACAATGAGCAGTTCTTC. The entire variable domain, with the rest obtained from reference TRBV7-2 and TRBJ2-1, is as follows: GAGVSQSPSNKVTEKGKDVELRCDPISGHTALYWYRQSLGQGLEFLIYFQGNSAPDKSGLPSDRFSAERTGGSVSTLTIQRTQQEDSAVYLCASSLSGSLHNEQFFGPGTRLTVL.

The J gene is TRBJ2-5, the V gene TRBV5-6, with D maybe TRBD1 (6 bases). V lost 2 bases, J lost 2 bases, and 16 bases lay in between. Germline V gives CDR1 SGHDT, CDR2 YYEEEE. CDR3 length equals 16 residues. The CDR3 sequence is CASSLGAGVRQETQYF. DNA of the CDR3: TGTGCCAGCAGCTTAGGGGCAGGGGTGCGGCAAGAGACCCAGTACTTC.

The gene calls are TRBV5-1 and TRBJ2-1, with a possible D match to TRBD2 (6 bases). The CDR3 spans 15 residues. Trimming stripped 4 bases from V and 0 bases from J, with 11 bases between. CDR1 SGHRS and CDR2 YFSETQ come from the germline V gene. In nucleotides, the CDR3 is TGCGCCAGCAGCCCCGGACTAACCTCCTACAATGAGCAGTTCTTC. It translates to CASSPGLTSYNEQFF.

The count of this clone is one. The V call is TRBV6-5, the J call TRBJ1-6, with 10 bases lining up with TRBD1. Looked up from germline, CDR1 is MNHEY and CDR2 is SVGAGI. The J segment lost 8 bases and the V segment lost 7 bases, leaving 8 bases of the junction unmatched. The CDR3 has 15 amino acids. The CDR3 protein is CASTHGGQGYSPLHF. CDR3 coding DNA: TGTGCCAGCACCCATGGGGGACAGGGGTATTCACCCCTCCACTTT.

The chain uses TRBV7-2 and TRBJ2-1; D ambiguous. This CDR3 contains 13 residues. CDR1 is SGHTA, CDR2 FQGNSA, per germline. Trimming cost V 1 base and J 6 bases, with 7 bases left between them. The CDR3 DNA follows: TGTGCCAGCAGCTTAGGGTTTAGCAATGAGCAGTTCTTC. Translated: CASSLGFSNEQFF.

This clone showed up just a few times. V usage is TRBV5-4 and J usage is TRBJ2-1; 7 positions agree with TRBD1. V shed 5 bases and J 11 bases; nucleotides not matched to a gene: 16. There are 15 residues in the CDR3. Germline CDR1 reads SGHNT; CDR2 reads YYREEE (reference sequence). The CDR3 nucleotides read TGTGCCAGCAGTCCTCGACAGGGAACTCTACGGAAGCAGTTCTTC. As protein: CASSPRQGTLRKQFF. Filled out from reference TRBV5-4 and TRBJ2-1, the complete variable domain reads ETGVTQSPTHLIKTRGQQVTLRCSSQSGHNTVSWYQQALGQGPQFIFQYYREEENGRGNFPPRFSGLQFPNYSSELNVNALELDDSALYLCASSPRQGTLRKQFFGPGTRLTVL.